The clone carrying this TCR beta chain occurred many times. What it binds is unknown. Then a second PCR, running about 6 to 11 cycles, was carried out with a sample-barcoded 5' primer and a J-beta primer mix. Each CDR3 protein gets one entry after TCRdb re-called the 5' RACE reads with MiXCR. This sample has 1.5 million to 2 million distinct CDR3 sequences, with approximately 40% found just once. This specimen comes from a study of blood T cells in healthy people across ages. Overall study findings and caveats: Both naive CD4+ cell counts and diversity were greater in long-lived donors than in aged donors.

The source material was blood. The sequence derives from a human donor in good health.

The CDR3 loop is CASSFGPTGRGYTF. CDR3 DNA: TGTGCCAGCAGCTTCGGTCCGACAGGGAGAGGCTACACCTTC. The chain has TRBV7-9 and TRBJ1-2, with 7 positions matching TRBD1. CDR1 is SEHNR, CDR2 FQNEAQ, per germline (reference sequence). The V gene end was trimmed by 3 bases and the J gene end by 8 bases; junction bases not matched to a gene: 9. The CDR3 runs 14 residues.